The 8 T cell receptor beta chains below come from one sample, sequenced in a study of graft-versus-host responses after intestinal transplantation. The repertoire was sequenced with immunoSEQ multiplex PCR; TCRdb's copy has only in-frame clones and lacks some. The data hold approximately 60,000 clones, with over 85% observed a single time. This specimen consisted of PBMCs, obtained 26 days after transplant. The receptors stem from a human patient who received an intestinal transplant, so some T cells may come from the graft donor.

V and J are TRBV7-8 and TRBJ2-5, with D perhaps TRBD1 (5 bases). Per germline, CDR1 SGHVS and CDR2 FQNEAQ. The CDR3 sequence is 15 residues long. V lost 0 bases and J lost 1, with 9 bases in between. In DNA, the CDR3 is TGTGCCAGCAGCTTAGCGGCCACAGGCCAAGAGACCCAGTACTTC. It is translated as CASSLAATGQETQYF.

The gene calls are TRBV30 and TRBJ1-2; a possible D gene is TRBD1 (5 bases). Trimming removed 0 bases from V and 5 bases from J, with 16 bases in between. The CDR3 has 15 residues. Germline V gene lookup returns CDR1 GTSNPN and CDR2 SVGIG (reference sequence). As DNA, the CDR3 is TGTGCCTGGAGTGTACGTCCGCCAGGGCGATATGGCTACACCTTC. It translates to CAWSVRPPGRYGYTF.

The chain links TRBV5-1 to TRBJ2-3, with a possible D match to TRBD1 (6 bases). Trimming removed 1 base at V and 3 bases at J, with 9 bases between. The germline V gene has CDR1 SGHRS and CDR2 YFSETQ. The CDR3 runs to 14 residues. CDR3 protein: CASSLQGRTDTQYF. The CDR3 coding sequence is TGCGCCAGCAGCTTGCAGGGGCGGACAGATACGCAGTATTTT.

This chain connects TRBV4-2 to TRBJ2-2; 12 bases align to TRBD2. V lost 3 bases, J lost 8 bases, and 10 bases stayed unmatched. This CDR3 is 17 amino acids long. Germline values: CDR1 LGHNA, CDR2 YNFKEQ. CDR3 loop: CASSQAILAGGPGELFF. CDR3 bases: TGTGCCAGCAGCCAGGCCATACTAGCGGGGGGCCCAGGGGAGCTGTTTTTT.

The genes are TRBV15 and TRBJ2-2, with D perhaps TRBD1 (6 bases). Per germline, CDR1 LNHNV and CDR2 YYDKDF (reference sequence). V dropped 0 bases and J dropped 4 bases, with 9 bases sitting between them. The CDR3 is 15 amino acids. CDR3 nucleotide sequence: TGTGCCACCAGCAGAGAGGGGGCTCCCACCGGGGAGCTGTTTTTT. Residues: CATSREGAPTGELFF.

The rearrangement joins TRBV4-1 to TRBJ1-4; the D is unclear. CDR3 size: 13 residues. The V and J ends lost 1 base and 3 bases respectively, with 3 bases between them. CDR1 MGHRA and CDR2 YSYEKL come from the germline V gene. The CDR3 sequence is CASSQVANEKLFF. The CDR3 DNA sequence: TGCGCCAGCAGCCAAGTCGCTAATGAAAAACTGTTTTTT.

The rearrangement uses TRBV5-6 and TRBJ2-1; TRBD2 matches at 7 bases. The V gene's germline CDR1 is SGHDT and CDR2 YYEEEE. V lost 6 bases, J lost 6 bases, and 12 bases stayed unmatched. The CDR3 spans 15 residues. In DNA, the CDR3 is TGTGCCAGCAATCTCGTGGGAGGGGAGGGCAATGAGCAGTTCTTC. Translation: CASNLVGGEGNEQFF. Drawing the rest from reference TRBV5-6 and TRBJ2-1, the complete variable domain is DAGVTQSPTHLIKTRGQQVTLRCSPKSGHDTVSWYQQALGQGPQFIFQYYEEEERQRGNFPDRFSGHQFPNYSSELNVNALLLGDSALYLCASNLVGGEGNEQFFGPGTRLTVL.

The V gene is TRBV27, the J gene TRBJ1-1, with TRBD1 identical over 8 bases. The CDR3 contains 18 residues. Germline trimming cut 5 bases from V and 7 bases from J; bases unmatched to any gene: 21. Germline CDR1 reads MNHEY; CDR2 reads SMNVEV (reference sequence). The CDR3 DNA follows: TGTGCCAGCAGTCCCCAACGGACAGGGTGGTACCCCGGTAGTGAAGCTTTCTTT. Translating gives CASSPQRTGWYPGSEAFF.